This T cell receptor beta chain was recovered during a study of blood T cell repertoires in COVID-19. Study summary: Samples taken during acute and convalescent COVID-19 were collected in the United States, Italy and Spain. Sources were T cells, B-cell-depleted T cells, or PBMCs; the material itself was cDNA or gDNA.

This clone was picked up one time. CDR3 length equals 14 residues. CDR1 is MNHEY and CDR2 is SVGAGI in the germline V gene. V was pared by 7 bases and J by 4 bases, with 8 bases of the junction left unmatched. TCRdb's copy holds only in-frame clones and misses some; the assay was immunoSEQ multiplex PCR. The data show 100,000 to 150,000 clones, with under 85% seen just once and about 10% held by the top ten. Source material: peripheral blood. V is TRBV6-5 and J is TRBJ2-3, with TRBD1 matching 7 bases. The receptor was isolated from a man in his fifties or sixties with acute or convalescent COVID-19. For the CDR3, the DNA is TGTGCCAGCACCCTAAACAGGGGTGCAGATACGCAGTATTTT. Translated, it gives CASTLNRGADTQYF.